The source of this T cell receptor (beta chain) is a study of post-analysis software for immune sequencing data. Whole-study results and caveats: The five TRBV segments detected at higher frequency in patients than in controls included TRBV5-6, TRBV5-1 and TRBV20-1.

Many counts were recorded for this clonotype. Its specificity is not known. Carried by the TCR beta cDNA libraries were unique molecular identifiers. MiXCR, run by TCRdb on the PCR reads, gives a single entry per CDR3 protein. The sample contains roughly 410,000 distinct CDR3 sequences, approximately 38% of which appear only once. Germline CDR1 reads SGHTA; CDR2 reads FQGNSA. The CDR3 is made up of 13 amino acids. V gave up 3 bases and J gave up 6 bases, with 9 bases separating them. The origin of this receptor is a girl aged 5-17 years with multiple sclerosis. The specimen sequenced was blood. The rearrangement uses TRBV7-2 and TRBJ2-1, with D perhaps matching TRBD1 (5 bases). The CDR3 coding sequence is TGTGCCAGCAGCTTTGACAGAGCCAATGAGCAGTTCTTC. Protein: CASSFDRANEQFF.